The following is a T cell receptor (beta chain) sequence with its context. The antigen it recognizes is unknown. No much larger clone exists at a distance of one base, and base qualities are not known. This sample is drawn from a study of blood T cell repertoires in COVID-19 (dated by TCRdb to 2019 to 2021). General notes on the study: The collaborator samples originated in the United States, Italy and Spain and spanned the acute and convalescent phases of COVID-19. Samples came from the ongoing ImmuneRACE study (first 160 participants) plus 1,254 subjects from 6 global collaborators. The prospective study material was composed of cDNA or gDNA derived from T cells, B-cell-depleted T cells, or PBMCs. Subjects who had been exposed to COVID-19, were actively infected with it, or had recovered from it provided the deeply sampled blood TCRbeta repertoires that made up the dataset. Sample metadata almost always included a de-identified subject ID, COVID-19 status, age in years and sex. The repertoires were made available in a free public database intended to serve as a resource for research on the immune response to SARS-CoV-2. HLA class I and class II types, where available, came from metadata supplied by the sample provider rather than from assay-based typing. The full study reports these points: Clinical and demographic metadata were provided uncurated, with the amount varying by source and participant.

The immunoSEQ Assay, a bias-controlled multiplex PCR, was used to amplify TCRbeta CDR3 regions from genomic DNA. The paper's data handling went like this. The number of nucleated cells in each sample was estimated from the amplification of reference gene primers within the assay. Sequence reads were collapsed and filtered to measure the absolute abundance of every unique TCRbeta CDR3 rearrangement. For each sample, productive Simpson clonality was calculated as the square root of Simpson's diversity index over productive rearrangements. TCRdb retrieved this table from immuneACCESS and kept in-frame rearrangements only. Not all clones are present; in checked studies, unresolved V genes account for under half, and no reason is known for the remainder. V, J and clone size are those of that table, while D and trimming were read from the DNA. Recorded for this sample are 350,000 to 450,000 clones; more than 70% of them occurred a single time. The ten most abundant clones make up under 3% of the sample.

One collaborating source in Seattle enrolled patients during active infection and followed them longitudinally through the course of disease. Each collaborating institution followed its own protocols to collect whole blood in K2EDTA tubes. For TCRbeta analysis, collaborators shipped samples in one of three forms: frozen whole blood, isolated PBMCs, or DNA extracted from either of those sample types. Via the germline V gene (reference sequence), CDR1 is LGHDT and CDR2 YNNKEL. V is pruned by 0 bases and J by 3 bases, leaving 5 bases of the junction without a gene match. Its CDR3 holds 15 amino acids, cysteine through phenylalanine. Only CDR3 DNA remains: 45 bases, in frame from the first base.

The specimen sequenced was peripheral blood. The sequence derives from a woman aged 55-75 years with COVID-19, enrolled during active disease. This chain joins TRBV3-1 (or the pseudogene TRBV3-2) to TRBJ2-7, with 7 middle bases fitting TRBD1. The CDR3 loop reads CASSQERTGYYEQYF. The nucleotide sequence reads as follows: TGTGCCAGCAGCCAAGAACGGACAGGCTACTACGAGCAGTACTTC.